This T cell receptor beta chain was identified in a study of blood T cell repertoires in COVID-19. Study details: COVID-19 samples from acute and convalescent phases originated in the United States, Italy and Spain. Sources were T cells, B-cell-depleted T cells, or PBMCs; the material itself was cDNA or gDNA.

The CDR3 length is 16 residues. The germline V and J ends were trimmed by 5 bases and 1 base, with 15 bases remaining between them. The germline gives CDR1 LNHDA, CDR2 SQIVND (reference sequence). Methods used by the authors: Amplification from reference gene primers served as the basis for estimated nucleated cell counts. Using immunoSEQ multiplex PCR, the repertoire was profiled, and TCRdb retains in-frame clones only, with some absent. The D gene and trimming were derived from the DNA, and the V and J assignments and clone size from that table. The sample lists about 120,000 clones, over 80% occurring once.

Material: peripheral blood. The rearrangement joins TRBV19 to TRBJ1-5, with D possibly being TRBD1 (6 bases). This sequence was found in a man between 65 and 85 years old with acute or convalescent COVID-19. CDR3 bases: TGTGCCAGTAGTCCCACAACAGGGAACAGCAATCAGCCCCAGCATTTT. Amino acid sequence: CASSPTTGNSNQPQHF. Filled out from reference TRBV19 and TRBJ1-5, the complete variable domain reads DGGITQSPKYLFRKEGQNVTLSCEQNLNHDAMYWYRQDPGQGLRLIYYSQIVNDFQKGDIAEGYSVSREKKESFPLTVTSAQKNPTAFYLCASSPTTGNSNQPQHFGDGTRLSIL.